This T cell receptor beta chain was recovered during a study of radiotherapy plus CTLA-4 blockade in lung cancer. On the study more broadly: Of the patients, 18% showed objective responses and about 30% attained disease control.

The CDR3 has 15 residues. The J segment lost 1 base and the V segment lost 2 bases, leaving 4 bases of the junction unmatched. The germline V gene has CDR1 MNHEY and CDR2 SMNVEV (reference sequence). Focal radiation with ipilimumab CTLA-4 blockade was given to patients with chemo-refractory metastatic non-small-cell lung cancer. Whole-study findings and limits: Following radiotherapy plus ipilimumab, tumor-derived TCR clones expanded in the blood. Dynamics of early blood T cell clones, together with interferon-beta, were reportedly the best predictors of response.

Sequenced by immunoSEQ multiplex PCR; TCRdb stores in-frame clones only, minus some. The sample yields around 120,000 clones, more than 65% seen once. As concerns this clone: No antigen is known for it.

This receptor was identified in a human donor with non-small cell lung cancer who had a partial response to radiotherapy plus ipilimumab. Source: peripheral blood, taken from a patient treated with radiotherapy plus ipilimumab. V usage is TRBV27 and J usage is TRBJ1-2; TRBD1 matches at 7 bases. CDR3 sequence: CASSLLGQVNYGYTF. DNA for the CDR3: TGTGCCAGCAGTTTACTAGGACAGGTTAACTATGGCTACACCTTC.